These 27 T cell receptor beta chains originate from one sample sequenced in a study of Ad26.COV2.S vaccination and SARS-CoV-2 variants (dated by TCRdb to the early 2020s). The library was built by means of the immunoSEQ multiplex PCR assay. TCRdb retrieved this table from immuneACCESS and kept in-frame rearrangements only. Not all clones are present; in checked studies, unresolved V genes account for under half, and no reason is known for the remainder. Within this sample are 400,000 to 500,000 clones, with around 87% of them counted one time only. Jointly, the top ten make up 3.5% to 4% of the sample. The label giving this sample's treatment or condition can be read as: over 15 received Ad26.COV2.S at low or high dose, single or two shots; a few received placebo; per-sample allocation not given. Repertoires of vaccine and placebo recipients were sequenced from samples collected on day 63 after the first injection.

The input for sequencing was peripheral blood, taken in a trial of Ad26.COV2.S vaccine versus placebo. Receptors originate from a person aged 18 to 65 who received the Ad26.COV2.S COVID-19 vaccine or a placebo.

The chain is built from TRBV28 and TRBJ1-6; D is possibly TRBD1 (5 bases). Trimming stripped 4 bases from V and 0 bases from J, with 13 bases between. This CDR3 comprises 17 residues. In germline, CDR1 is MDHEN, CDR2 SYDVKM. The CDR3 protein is CASSWGTVNSYNSPLHF. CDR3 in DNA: TGTGCCAGCAGTTGGGGGACGGTAAACTCCTATAATTCACCCCTCCACTTT.

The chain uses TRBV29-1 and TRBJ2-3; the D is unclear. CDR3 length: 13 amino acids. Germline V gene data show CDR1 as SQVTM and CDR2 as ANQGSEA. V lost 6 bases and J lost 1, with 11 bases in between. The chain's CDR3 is CSVRHLGTDTQYF. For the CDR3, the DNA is TGCAGCGTCAGACACCTCGGCACAGATACGCAGTATTTT.

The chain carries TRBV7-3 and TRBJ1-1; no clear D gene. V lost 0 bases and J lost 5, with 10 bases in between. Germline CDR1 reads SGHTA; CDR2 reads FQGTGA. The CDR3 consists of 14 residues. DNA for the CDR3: TGTGCCAGCAGCTTAACGTTGGGAGAGACTGAAGCTTTCTTT. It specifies CASSLTLGETEAFF.

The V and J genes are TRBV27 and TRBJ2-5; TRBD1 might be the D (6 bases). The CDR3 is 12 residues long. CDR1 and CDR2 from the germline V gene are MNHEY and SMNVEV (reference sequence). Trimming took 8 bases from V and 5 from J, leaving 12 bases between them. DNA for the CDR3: TGTGCCAGCGGGGGCCGCGGGGAGACCCAGTACTTC. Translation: CASGGRGETQYF.

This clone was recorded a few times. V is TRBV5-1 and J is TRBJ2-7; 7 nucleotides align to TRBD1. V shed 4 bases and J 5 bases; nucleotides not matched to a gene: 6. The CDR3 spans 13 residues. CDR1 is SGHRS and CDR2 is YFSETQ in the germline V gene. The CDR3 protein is CASSNTGAHEQYF. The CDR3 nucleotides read TGCGCCAGCAGCAACACAGGGGCCCACGAGCAGTACTTC.

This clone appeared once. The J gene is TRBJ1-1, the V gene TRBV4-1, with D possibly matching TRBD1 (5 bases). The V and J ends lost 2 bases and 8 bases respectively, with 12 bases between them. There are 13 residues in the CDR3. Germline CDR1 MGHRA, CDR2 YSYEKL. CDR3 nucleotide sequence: TGCGCCAGCAGCCAAATTGGGGGGAGGGAAGCTTTCTTT. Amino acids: CASSQIGGREAFF.

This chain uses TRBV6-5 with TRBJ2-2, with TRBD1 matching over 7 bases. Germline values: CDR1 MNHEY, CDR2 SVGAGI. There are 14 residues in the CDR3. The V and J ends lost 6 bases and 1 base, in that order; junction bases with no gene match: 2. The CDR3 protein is CASRRQGNTGELFF. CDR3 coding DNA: TGTGCCAGCAGACGACAGGGGAACACCGGGGAGCTGTTTTTT.

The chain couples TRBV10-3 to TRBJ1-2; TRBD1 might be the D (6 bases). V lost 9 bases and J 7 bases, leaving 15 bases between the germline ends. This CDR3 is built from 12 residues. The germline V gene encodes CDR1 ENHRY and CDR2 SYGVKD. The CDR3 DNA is TGTGCCATGCACAGGGAAGGCTTTGGCTACACCTTC. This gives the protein CAMHREGFGYTF.

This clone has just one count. CDR3 sequence: CASSRATARNSPLHF. Written as DNA, the CDR3 is TGTGCCAGCAGCAGGGCTACGGCCCGTAATTCACCCCTCCACTTT. The chain uses TRBV3-1 (or the pseudogene TRBV3-2) and TRBJ1-6; D is unresolved. From germline, CDR1 is LGHDT and CDR2 YNNKEL (reference sequence). CDR3 length: 15 amino acids. V was trimmed by 5 bases and J by 6 bases, leaving 14 bases between them.

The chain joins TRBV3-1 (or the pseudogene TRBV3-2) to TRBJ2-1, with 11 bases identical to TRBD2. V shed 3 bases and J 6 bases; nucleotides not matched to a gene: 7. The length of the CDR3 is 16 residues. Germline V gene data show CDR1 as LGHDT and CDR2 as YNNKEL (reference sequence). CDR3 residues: CASSHVVAGGSNEQFF. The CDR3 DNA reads TGTGCCAGCAGCCACGTCGTAGCGGGGGGGAGCAATGAGCAGTTCTTC.

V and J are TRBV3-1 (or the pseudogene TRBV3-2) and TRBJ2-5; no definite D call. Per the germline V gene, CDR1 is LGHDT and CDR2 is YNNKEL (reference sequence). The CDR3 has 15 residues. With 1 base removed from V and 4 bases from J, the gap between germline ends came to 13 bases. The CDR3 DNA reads TGTGCCAGCAGCCAAGTGCAGGATACGGGAGAGACCCAGTACTTC. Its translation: CASSQVQDTGETQYF.

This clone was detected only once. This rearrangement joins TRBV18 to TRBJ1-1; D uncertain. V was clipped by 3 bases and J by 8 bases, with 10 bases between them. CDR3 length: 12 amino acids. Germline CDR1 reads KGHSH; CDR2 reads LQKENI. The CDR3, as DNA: TGTGCCAGCTCACCGGCAAAAGGCGAAGCTTTCTTT. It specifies CASSPAKGEAFF.

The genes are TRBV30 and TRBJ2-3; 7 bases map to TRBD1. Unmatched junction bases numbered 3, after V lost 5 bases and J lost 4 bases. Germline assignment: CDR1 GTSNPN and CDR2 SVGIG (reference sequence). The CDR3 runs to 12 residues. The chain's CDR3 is CAWGGQADTQYF. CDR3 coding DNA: TGTGCCTGGGGTGGACAGGCAGATACGCAGTATTTT.

The CDR3: CAWSVPARGLLETQYF. CDR3 DNA sequence: TGTGCCTGGAGTGTACCTGCCAGGGGGCTATTGGAGACCCAGTACTTC. V usage is TRBV30 and J usage is TRBJ2-5; 8 bases fit TRBD1. In germline, CDR1 is GTSNPN, CDR2 SVGIG (reference sequence). The CDR3 runs to 16 residues. The V and J ends lost 0 bases and 5 bases, in that order; junction bases with no gene match: 11. The whole variable domain, remainder taken from reference TRBV30 and TRBJ2-5, is SQTIHQWPATLVQPVGSPLSLECTVEGTSNPNLYWYRQAAGRGLQLLFYSVGIGQISSEVPQNLSASRPQDRQFILSSKKLLLSDSGFYLCAWSVPARGLLETQYFGPGTRLLVL.

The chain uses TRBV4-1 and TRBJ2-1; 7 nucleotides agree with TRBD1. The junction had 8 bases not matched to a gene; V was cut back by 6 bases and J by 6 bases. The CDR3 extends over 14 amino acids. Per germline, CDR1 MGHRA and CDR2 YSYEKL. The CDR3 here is CASRGQTLFNEQFF. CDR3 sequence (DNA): TGCGCCAGCAGGGGACAGACCCTATTCAATGAGCAGTTCTTC.

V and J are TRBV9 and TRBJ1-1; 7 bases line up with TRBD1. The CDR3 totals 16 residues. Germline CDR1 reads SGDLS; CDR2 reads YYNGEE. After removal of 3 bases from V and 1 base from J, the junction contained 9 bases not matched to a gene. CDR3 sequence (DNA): TGTGCCAGCAGCGCCACGGGACAGCCGAAGAACACTGAAGCTTTCTTT. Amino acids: CASSATGQPKNTEAFF.

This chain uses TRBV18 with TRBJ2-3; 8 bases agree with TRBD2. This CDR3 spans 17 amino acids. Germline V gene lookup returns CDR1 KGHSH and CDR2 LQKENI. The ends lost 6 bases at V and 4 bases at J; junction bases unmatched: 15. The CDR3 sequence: CASSPTRGLGTADTQYF. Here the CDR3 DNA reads TGTGCCAGCTCTCCTACCAGGGGACTAGGAACGGCAGATACGCAGTATTTT.

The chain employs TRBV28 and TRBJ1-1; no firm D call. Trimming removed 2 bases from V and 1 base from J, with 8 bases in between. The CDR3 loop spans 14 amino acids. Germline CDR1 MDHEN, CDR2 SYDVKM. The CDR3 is CASSLHERNTEAFF. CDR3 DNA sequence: TGTGCCAGCAGTTTACACGAACGGAACACTGAAGCTTTCTTT. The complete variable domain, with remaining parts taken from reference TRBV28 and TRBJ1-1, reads DVKVTQSSRYLVKRTGEKVFLECVQDMDHENMFWYRQDPGLGLRLIYFSYDVKMKEKGDIPEGYSVSREKKERFSLILESASTNQTSMYLCASSLHERNTEAFFGQGTRLTVV.

Written as DNA, the CDR3 is TGCGCCAGCAGCCACGGAACTAGCGGGGGGCTCATATCCTACAATGAGCAGTTCTTC. Translating it yields CASSHGTSGGLISYNEQFF. This chain connects TRBV5-1 to TRBJ2-1; 12 nucleotides line up with TRBD2. The CDR3 covers 19 residues. The V gene end was trimmed by 4 bases and the J gene end by 1 base; junction bases not matched to a gene: 12. CDR1 and CDR2 from the germline V gene are SGHRS and YFSETQ.

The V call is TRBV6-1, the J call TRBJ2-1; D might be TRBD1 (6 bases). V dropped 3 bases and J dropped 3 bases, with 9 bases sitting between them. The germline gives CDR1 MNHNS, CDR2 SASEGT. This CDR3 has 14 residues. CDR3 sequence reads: CASSDQGFYNEQFF. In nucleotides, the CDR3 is TGTGCCAGCAGTGACCAGGGGTTCTACAATGAGCAGTTCTTC.

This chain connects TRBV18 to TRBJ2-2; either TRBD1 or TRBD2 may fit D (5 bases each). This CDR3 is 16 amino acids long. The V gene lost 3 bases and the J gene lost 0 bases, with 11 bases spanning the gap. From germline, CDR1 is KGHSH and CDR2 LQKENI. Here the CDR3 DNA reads TGTGCCAGCTCACCTAAGGGACCCACGAACACCGGGGAGCTGTTTTTT. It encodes CASSPKGPTNTGELFF.

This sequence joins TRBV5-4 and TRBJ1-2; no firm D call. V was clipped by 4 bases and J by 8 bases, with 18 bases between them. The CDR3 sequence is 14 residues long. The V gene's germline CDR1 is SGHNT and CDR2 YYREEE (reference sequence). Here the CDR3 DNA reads TGTGCCAGCAGCCACGGACCGTTGGAACGGGGCTACACCTTC. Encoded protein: CASSHGPLERGYTF. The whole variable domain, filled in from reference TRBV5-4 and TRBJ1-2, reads ETGVTQSPTHLIKTRGQQVTLRCSSQSGHNTVSWYQQALGQGPQFIFQYYREEENGRGNFPPRFSGLQFPNYSSELNVNALELDDSALYLCASSHGPLERGYTFGSGTRLTVV.

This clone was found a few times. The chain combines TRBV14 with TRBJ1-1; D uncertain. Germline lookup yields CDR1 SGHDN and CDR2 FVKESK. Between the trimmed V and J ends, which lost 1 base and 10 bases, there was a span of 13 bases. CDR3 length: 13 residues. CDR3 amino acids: CASSQGAASRAFF. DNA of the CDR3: TGTGCCAGCAGCCAAGGCGCCGCCTCTAGAGCTTTCTTT.

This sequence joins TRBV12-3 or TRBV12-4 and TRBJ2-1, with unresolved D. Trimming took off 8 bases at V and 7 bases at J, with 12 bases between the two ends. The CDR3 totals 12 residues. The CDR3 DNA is TGTGCCAGCTCAAACGATGGGAATGAGCAGTTCTTC. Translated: CASSNDGNEQFF.

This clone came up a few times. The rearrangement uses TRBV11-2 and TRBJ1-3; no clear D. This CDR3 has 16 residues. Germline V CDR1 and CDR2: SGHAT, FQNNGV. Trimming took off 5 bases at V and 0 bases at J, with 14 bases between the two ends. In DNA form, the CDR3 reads TGTGCCAGCAGCCCTAGCTCAGGAGTCTCTGGAAACACCATATATTTT. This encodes CASSPSSGVSGNTIYF.

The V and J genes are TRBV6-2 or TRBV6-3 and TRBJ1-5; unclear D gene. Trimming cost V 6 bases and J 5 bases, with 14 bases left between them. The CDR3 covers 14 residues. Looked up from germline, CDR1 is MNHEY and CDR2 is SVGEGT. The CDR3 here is CASSPPFADQPQHF. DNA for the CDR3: TGTGCCAGCAGCCCCCCCTTCGCTGATCAGCCCCAGCATTTT.

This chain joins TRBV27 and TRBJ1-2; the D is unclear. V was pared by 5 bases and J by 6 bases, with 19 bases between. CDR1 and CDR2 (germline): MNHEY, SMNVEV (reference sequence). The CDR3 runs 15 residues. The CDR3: CASSPLSPERDGYTF. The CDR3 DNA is TGTGCCAGCAGTCCTCTATCCCCGGAGAGGGATGGCTACACCTTC.